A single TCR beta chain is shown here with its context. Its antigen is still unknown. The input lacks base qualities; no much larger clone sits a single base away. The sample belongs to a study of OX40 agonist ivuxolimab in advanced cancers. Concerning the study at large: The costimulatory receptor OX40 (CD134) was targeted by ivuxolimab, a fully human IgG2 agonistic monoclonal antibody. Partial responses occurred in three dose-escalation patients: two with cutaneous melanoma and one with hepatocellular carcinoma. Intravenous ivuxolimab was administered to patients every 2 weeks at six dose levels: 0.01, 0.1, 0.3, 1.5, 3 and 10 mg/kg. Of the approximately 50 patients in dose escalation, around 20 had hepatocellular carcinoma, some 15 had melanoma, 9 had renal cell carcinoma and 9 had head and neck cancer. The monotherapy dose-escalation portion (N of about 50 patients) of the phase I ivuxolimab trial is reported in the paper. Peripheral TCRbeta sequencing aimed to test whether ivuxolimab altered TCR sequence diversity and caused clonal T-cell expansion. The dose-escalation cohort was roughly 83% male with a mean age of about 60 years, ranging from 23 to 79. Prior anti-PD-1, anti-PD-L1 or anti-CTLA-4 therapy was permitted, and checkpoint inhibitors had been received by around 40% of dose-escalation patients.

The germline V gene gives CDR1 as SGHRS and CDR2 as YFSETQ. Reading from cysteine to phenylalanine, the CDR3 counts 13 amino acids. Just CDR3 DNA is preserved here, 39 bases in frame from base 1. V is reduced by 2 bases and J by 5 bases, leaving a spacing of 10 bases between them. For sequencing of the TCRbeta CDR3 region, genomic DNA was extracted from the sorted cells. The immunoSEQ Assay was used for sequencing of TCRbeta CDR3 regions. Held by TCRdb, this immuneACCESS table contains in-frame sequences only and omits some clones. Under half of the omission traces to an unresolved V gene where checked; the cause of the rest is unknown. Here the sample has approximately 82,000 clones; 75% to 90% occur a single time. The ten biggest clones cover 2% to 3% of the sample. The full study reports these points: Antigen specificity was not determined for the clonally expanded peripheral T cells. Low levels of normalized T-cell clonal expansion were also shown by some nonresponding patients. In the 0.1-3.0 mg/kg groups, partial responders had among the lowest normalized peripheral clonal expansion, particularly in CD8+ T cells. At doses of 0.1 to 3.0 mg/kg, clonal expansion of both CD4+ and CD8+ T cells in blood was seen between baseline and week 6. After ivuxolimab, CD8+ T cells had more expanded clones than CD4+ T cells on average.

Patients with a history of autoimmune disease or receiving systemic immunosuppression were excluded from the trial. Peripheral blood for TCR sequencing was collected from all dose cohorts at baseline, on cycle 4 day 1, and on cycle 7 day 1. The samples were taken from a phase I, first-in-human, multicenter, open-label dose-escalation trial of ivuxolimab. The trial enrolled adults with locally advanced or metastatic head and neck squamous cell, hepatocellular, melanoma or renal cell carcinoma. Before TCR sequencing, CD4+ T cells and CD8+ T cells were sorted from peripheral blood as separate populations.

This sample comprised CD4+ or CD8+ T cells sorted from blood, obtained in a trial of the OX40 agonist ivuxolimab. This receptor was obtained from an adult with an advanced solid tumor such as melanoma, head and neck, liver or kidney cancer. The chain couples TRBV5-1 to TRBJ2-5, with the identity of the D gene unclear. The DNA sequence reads TGCGCCAGCAGCTTTGAGACCTTGGAGACCCAGTACTTC. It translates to CASSFETLETQYF.